Detailed here is one T cell receptor (beta chain). Its ends do not fully match the called genes, so a read error is possible. The data derive from a study of tumor-infiltrating lymphocytes in primary liver carcinoma. Investigators took RNA and DNA out together from approximately 22-30 mg of unsorted bulk tissue. All of the tumor samples contained over 80% viable tumor cells. This CDR3 is 16 amino acids long. The germline V gene has CDR1 SGHAT and CDR2 FQNNGV. A primer matching the constant region was used to make TCR beta cDNA from about 500 ng of total RNA. ARM-PCR, slightly modified, supplied the TCR beta libraries through three nested multiplex PCR rounds. Investigators reported that the first two PCR rounds, at roughly 11 cycles each, used TRBV1-TRBV30 forward primers with a C-beta reverse primer. Using its own MiXCR run on the multiplex PCR reads, TCRdb lists one record per CDR3 protein. The table shows more than 95,000 distinct CDR3 sequences, with 64% occurring only once.

This sequence originates from a woman aged 55-69 years with primary liver carcinoma and hepatitis B virus infection. What was sequenced was liver tumor tissue from sampling region 3. The subset is: tumor region T3, left-lateral pole. The chain combines TRBV11-2 with TRBJ2-2; D not certain. The DNA for the CDR3 is TGTGCCAGCAGCTTCCAGGCAGGCTCTAACACCGAGGAGCTGTTTTTT. Amino acids: CASSFQAGSNTEELFF.